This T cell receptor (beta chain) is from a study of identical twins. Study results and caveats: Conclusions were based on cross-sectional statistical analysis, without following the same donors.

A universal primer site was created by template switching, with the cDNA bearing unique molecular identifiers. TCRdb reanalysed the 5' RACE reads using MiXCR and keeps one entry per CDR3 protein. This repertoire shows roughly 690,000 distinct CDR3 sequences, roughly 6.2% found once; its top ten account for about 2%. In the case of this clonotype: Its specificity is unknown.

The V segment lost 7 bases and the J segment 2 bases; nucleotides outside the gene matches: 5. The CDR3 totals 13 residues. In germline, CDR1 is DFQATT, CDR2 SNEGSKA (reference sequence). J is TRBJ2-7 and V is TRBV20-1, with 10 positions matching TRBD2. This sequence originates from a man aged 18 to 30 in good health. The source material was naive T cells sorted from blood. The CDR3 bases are TGCAGTGTAGCGGGAGGAAAGACCTACGAGCAGTACTTC. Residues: CSVAGGKTYEQYF.